This entry lists 27 T cell receptor beta chains sequenced from one sample in a study of T-cell memory formation after mild COVID-19. TCRdb itself ran the 5' RACE reads through MiXCR, one entry per CDR3 protein. This sample yields a few hundred thousand distinct CDR3 sequences, of which 20% to 25% are seen a single time; approximately 22% belongs to the top ten. The sample comprised PBMCs or a T cell subset sorted from them (not recorded which). All receptors derive from a man aged 18 to 29 who had mild COVID-19 (a few samples of this study predate the infection). Cell type and time point are not known.

The chain couples TRBV7-9 to TRBJ1-1, with D perhaps TRBD1 (5 bases). V was shortened by 4 bases and J by 7 bases, with 13 bases between the two germline ends. Per the germline V gene, CDR1 is SEHNR and CDR2 is FQNEAQ (reference sequence). CDR3 length: 13 residues. CDR3 sequence (DNA): TGTGCCAGCAGCTCCGAAAGACAGATTGAAGCTTTCTTT. As protein: CASSSERQIEAFF.

V usage is TRBV5-1 and J usage is TRBJ2-1; perhaps D is TRBD1 or TRBD2 (5 bases each). V was clipped by 4 bases and J by 3 bases, with 26 bases between them. CDR3 size: 19 residues. CDR1 is SGHRS, CDR2 YFSETQ, per germline. The CDR3, as DNA: TGCGCCAGCAGCCGTGCTGTTTCCGGGACCCATGTTCACTACAATGAGCAGTTCTTC. It translates to CASSRAVSGTHVHYNEQFF.

This chain links TRBV27 with TRBJ1-2, with 9 bases fitting TRBD1. V gave up 6 bases and J gave up 9 bases; unmatched junction bases: 14. Germline V lookup: CDR1 MNHEY, CDR2 SMNVEV (reference sequence). The CDR3 is made up of 15 amino acids. CDR3 bases: TGTGCCAGCAGCCCACAGGGGGCACCCGCTCTCAGCTACACCTTC. This encodes CASSPQGAPALSYTF.

This clonotype was detected a few times. V is TRBV4-3 and J is TRBJ2-1; D unresolved. Trimming shortened V by 0 bases and J by 0 bases, and 6 bases separated the two germline ends. The CDR3 covers 15 residues. Looked up from germline, CDR1 is LGHNA and CDR2 is YSLEER. This CDR3 is CASSQDQSSYNEQFF. DNA of the CDR3: TGCGCCAGCAGCCAAGATCAGAGCTCCTACAATGAGCAGTTCTTC.

In its sample, this clonotype was seen a few times. This chain links TRBV29-1 with TRBJ1-1, with D unclear. CDR3 length equals 12 residues. V lost 0 bases and J 10 bases, leaving 12 bases between the germline ends. Germline values: CDR1 SQVTM, CDR2 ANQGSEA. DNA of the CDR3: TGCAGCGTTGAAGATGACGGCATGGCAGCTTTCTTT. Its protein product is CSVEDDGMAAFF.

The V and J genes are TRBV7-2 and TRBJ2-3; 10 bases map to TRBD1. Per the germline V gene, CDR1 is SGHTA and CDR2 is FQGNSA. Trimming removed 5 bases from V and 2 bases from J; junction bases left unmatched: 7. The CDR3 is made up of 16 amino acids. The CDR3 is CASSRYGTGVTDTQYF. Here the CDR3 DNA reads TGTGCCAGCAGCCGATACGGGACAGGGGTCACAGATACGCAGTATTTT.

The V and J genes are TRBV10-3 and TRBJ1-5; D gene unclear. This CDR3 has 13 residues. Trimming removed 0 bases at V and 5 bases at J, with 5 bases between. CDR1 is ENHRY and CDR2 is SYGVKD in the germline V gene. CDR3 region: CAISESWDQPQHF. CDR3 coding DNA: TGTGCCATCAGTGAGTCGTGGGATCAGCCCCAGCATTTT.

This clonotype was detected a few times. The chain uses TRBV6-5 and TRBJ1-6; D is unresolved. The V end was cut by 2 bases, the J end by 0 bases, with 8 bases between. The CDR3 has 16 amino acids. Germline V lookup: CDR1 MNHEY, CDR2 SVGAGI. CDR3: CASSYLGSSYNSPLHF. CDR3 bases: TGTGCCAGCAGTTACCTGGGGAGCTCCTATAATTCACCCCTCCACTTT.

A few counts support this clonotype. The V gene is TRBV11-2, the J gene TRBJ2-2; D is perhaps TRBD1 or TRBD2 (5 bases each). Germline V CDR1 and CDR2: SGHAT, FQNNGV. The CDR3 totals 16 residues. V shed 7 bases and J shed 4 bases, with 19 bases lying between them. CDR3 sequence (DNA): TGTGCCAGCACCTTGGGACCGTTGGTGTTCACCGGGGAGCTGTTTTTT. Translating gives CASTLGPLVFTGELFF.

The DNA of the CDR3 is TGTGCCAGCAGCTTAGTCGGGACCCAACTCCACTTT. It is translated as CASSLVGTQLHF. V and J are TRBV7-8 and TRBJ1-6, with D maybe TRBD1 (5 bases). Germline V gene sequence: CDR1 SGHVS, CDR2 FQNEAQ. The CDR3 has 12 residues. V lost 1 base, J lost 16 bases, and 11 bases lay in between.

The sample holds a few counts of this clonotype. This chain joins TRBV5-1 and TRBJ1-2, with 10 bases that match TRBD1. With 3 bases clipped from V and 6 bases from J, the junction kept 8 bases outside the gene matches. The CDR3 is made up of 15 amino acids. Germline V gives CDR1 SGHRS, CDR2 YFSETQ. The DNA of the CDR3 is TGCGCCAGCAGCTCCCCCCCGGGACAGGGGCATGGCTACACCTTC. Protein sequence: CASSSPPGQGHGYTF.

Concerning this clonotype: A much larger clone lies one base from this, so it may be a read error. This chain links TRBV7-2 with TRBJ1-1; D gene unclear. The CDR3 contains 12 residues. The germline V gene has CDR1 SGHTA and CDR2 FQGNSA. V shed 2 bases and J shed 4 bases, with 5 bases lying between them. The CDR3 DNA follows: TGTGCCAGCAGCTTACAGATCACTGAAGCTTTCTTT. It codes for CASSLQITEAFF.

The sample holds one count of this clonotype. The chain combines TRBV5-1 with TRBJ2-5, with D hard to call. Trimming removed 0 bases from V and 5 bases from J, with 11 bases in between. The CDR3 spans 14 residues. CDR1 SGHRS and CDR2 YFSETQ come from the germline V gene. CDR3 residues: CASSLVGISETQYF. In DNA form, the CDR3 reads TGCGCCAGCAGCTTGGTGGGGATCTCTGAGACCCAGTACTTC.

The chain uses TRBV24-1 and TRBJ2-5, with D possibly being TRBD1 (6 bases). Germline V gene data show CDR1 as KGHDR and CDR2 as SFDVKD. The V end lost 5 bases, the J end lost 1 base, and 19 bases lay between the germline ends. The CDR3 length is 17 residues. The CDR3 bases are TGTGCCACCAGTGGTTGGACTCAGGACAGACCCCAAGAGACCCAGTACTTC. Translated, it gives CATSGWTQDRPQETQYF.

The rearrangement uses TRBV6-2 or TRBV6-3 and TRBJ2-1; 8 bases map to TRBD1. The germline V gene encodes CDR1 MNHEY and CDR2 SVGEGT. This CDR3 is built from 16 residues. The V and J ends lost 2 bases and 7 bases, in that order; junction bases with no gene match: 10. CDR3 amino acids: CASSYVLRQGRNEQFF. In nucleotides, the CDR3 is TGTGCCAGCAGTTACGTTCTCCGACAGGGGCGAAATGAGCAGTTCTTC.

The chain couples TRBV5-1 to TRBJ2-3, with no clear D. Deletions cut 0 bases from V and 4 bases from J, with 12 bases between. This CDR3 contains 15 residues. The germline gives CDR1 SGHRS, CDR2 YFSETQ. The DNA for the CDR3 is TGCGCCAGCAGCTTGGTATTCGGTGTGGCAGATACGCAGTATTTT. Amino acid sequence: CASSLVFGVADTQYF.

This clonotype has a handful of counts. The chain links TRBV9 to TRBJ1-2; 8 bases fit TRBD1. Germline V lookup: CDR1 SGDLS, CDR2 YYNGEE. This CDR3 is built from 16 residues. The V and J ends lost 3 bases and 7 bases, in that order; junction bases with no gene match: 14. Written as DNA, the CDR3 is TGTGCCAGCAGCGCGACAGGGGCCCCCTCTGTATCTGGCTACACCTTC. Translated, it gives CASSATGAPSVSGYTF.

This clonotype was counted ten times or more. The V call is TRBV5-1, the J call TRBJ2-7; D is possibly TRBD2 (6 bases). Germline lookup yields CDR1 SGHRS and CDR2 YFSETQ. V lost 0 bases and J lost 2, with 9 bases in between. This CDR3 comprises 14 residues. The chain's CDR3 is CASSLGWGAYEQYF. CDR3 DNA: TGCGCCAGCAGCTTGGGATGGGGGGCCTACGAGCAGTACTTC.

This clonotype was seen more than once but under ten times. V is TRBV7-3 and J is TRBJ2-7; D perhaps matches TRBD1 (6 bases). Germline V gene sequence: CDR1 SGHTA, CDR2 FQGTGA. The V end was cut by 5 bases, the J end by 6 bases, with 14 bases between. This CDR3 is 13 amino acids long. CDR3: CASSPDRMVEQYF. The CDR3 nucleotides are TGTGCCAGCAGCCCAGACAGGATGGTCGAGCAGTACTTC.

The genes are TRBV7-2 and TRBJ1-4; D is perhaps TRBD1 (5 bases). Deletions cut 4 bases from V and 8 bases from J, with 17 bases between. In germline, CDR1 is SGHTA, CDR2 FQGNSA. CDR3 length: 15 residues. CDR3 region: CASSWVGAPGEKLFF. The CDR3, as DNA: TGTGCCAGCAGCTGGGTAGGAGCGCCAGGGGAAAAACTGTTTTTT.

A few counts support this clonotype. J is TRBJ2-1 and V is TRBV20-1; no firm D call. This CDR3 contains 13 residues. V lost 4 bases to trimming and J lost 3 bases, with 10 bases between them. From germline, CDR1 is DFQATT and CDR2 SNEGSKA (reference sequence). CDR3 bases: TGCAGTGCTACCCCCGAAAACTACAATGAGCAGTTCTTC. It yields the protein CSATPENYNEQFF.

The chain couples TRBV2 to TRBJ1-2, with TRBD1 as a possible D gene (5 bases). CDR1 and CDR2 (germline): SNHLY, FYNNEI. Trimming left V 1 base short and J 8 bases short, with 14 bases between. The length of the CDR3 is 14 residues. The CDR3 loop is CASSEDSGRGGYTF. CDR3 in DNA: TGTGCCAGCAGTGAAGACTCGGGACGAGGGGGCTACACCTTC.

The chain recombines TRBV9 with TRBJ2-3; D gene ambiguous. The CDR3 is 13 amino acids. V lost 1 base and J 3 bases, leaving 6 bases between the germline ends. The germline CDR1 and CDR2 sequences are SGDLS and YYNGEE. The CDR3 sequence: CASSVMSTDTQYF. Here the CDR3 DNA reads TGTGCCAGCAGCGTAATGAGTACAGATACGCAGTATTTT. Full variable domain (missing parts from reference TRBV9 and TRBJ2-3): DSGVTQTPKHLITATGQRVTLRCSPRSGDLSVYWYQQSLDQGLQFLIQYYNGEERAKGNILERFSAQQFPDLHSELNLSSLELGDSALYFCASSVMSTDTQYFGPGTRLTVL.

This rearrangement joins TRBV12-3 or TRBV12-4 to TRBJ2-1; D is possibly TRBD2 (7 bases). The CDR3 totals 14 residues. The V end lost 8 bases, the J end lost 8 bases, and 19 bases lay between the germline ends. CDR3 protein: CASLTRGRWDEQFF. The CDR3 DNA sequence: TGTGCCAGCCTCACGCGGGGGCGATGGGATGAGCAGTTCTTC.

The chain couples TRBV7-6 to TRBJ2-1; D is unresolved. Per germline, CDR1 SGHVS and CDR2 FNYEAQ. The CDR3 length is 12 residues. V lost 1 base to trimming and J lost 10 bases, with 8 bases between them. CDR3 loop: CASSLVPYEQFF. CDR3 DNA: TGTGCCAGCAGCTTAGTTCCTTACGAGCAGTTCTTC.

This clonotype was seen a handful of times. CDR3 loop: CSAEDRNYGYTF. CDR3 coding DNA: TGCAGCGCCGAGGACAGAAACTATGGCTACACCTTC. V gene TRBV29-1 combines with J gene TRBJ1-2; D possibly corresponds to TRBD1 (6 bases). Trimming shortened V by 7 bases and J by 2 bases, and 11 bases separated the two germline ends. CDR3 length: 12 amino acids. The germline V gene encodes CDR1 SQVTM and CDR2 ANQGSEA.

This chain links TRBV12-3 or TRBV12-4 with TRBJ1-5; D may be TRBD1 (5 bases). This CDR3 is built from 13 residues. V shed 6 bases and J shed 2 bases, with 8 bases lying between them. This CDR3 reads CASRGAGNQPQHF. CDR3 bases: TGTGCCAGCAGAGGGGCTGGCAATCAGCCCCAGCATTTT.